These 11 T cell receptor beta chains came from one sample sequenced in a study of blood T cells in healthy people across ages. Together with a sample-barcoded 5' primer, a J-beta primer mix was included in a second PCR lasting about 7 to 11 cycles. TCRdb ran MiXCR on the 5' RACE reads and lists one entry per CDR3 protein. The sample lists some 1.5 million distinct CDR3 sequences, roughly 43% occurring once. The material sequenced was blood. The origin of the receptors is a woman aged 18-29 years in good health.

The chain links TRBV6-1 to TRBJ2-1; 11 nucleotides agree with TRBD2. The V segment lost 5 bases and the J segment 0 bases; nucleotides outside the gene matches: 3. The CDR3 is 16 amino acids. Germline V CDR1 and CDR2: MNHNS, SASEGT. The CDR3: CASSSSGRSSYNEQFF. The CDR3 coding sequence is TGTGCCAGCAGTTCTAGCGGGAGGAGCTCCTACAATGAGCAGTTCTTC.

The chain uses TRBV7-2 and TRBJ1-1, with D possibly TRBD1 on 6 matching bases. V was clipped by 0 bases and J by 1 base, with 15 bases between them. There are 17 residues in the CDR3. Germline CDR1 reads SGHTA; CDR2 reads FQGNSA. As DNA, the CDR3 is TGTGCCAGCAGCTTAGCGCTAGTGAGGGGGGAGAACACTGAAGCTTTCTTT. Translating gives CASSLALVRGENTEAFF.

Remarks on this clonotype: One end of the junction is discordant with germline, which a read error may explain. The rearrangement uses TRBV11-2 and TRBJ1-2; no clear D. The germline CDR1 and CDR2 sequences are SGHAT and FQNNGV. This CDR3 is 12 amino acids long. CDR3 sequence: CASILGYYGYTF. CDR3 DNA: TGTGCCAGCATCTTAGGGTATTACGGCTACACCTTC.

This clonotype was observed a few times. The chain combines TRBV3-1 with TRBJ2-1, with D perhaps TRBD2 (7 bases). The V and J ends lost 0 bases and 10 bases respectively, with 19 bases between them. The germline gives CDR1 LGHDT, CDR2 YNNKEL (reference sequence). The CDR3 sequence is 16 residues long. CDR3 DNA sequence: TGTGCCAGCAGCCAAGATTTCGGGGGGACAAGGTCGGAGCAGTTCTTC. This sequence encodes CASSQDFGGTRSEQFF.

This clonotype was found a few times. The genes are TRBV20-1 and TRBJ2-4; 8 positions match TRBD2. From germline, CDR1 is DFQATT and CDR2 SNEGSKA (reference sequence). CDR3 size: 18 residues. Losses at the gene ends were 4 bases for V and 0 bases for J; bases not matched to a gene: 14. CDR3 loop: CSANLGSSGHLAKNIQYF. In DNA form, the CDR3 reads TGCAGTGCTAACCTCGGCTCTAGCGGGCATCTAGCCAAAAACATTCAGTACTTC.

This CDR3 is CATSRESRDTQYF. The CDR3 DNA follows: TGTGCCACCAGCAGAGAGTCCCGAGATACGCAGTATTTT. V is TRBV15 and J is TRBJ2-3; D remains ambiguous. This CDR3 contains 13 residues. Trimming pared 0 bases from V and 5 bases from J, leaving 6 bases between. Per the germline V gene, CDR1 is LNHNV and CDR2 is YYDKDF (reference sequence).

The CDR3, as DNA: TGTGCCAGCAGGGGACGGACGCTCACGGTAGATAACTATGGCTACACCTTC. Amino acid sequence: CASRGRTLTVDNYGYTF. The chain couples TRBV5-5 to TRBJ1-2; tentatively, D is TRBD1 (5 bases). This CDR3 is 17 amino acids long. The germline gives CDR1 SGHKS, CDR2 YYEKEE (reference sequence). Between the trimmed V and J ends, which lost 5 bases and 1 base, there was a span of 21 bases.

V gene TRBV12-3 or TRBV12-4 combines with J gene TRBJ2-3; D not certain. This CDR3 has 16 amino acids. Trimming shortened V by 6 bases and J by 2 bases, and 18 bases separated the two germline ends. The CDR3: CASSLRLDVFTDTQYF. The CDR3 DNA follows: TGTGCCAGCAGCCTACGACTGGACGTGTTCACAGATACGCAGTATTTT.

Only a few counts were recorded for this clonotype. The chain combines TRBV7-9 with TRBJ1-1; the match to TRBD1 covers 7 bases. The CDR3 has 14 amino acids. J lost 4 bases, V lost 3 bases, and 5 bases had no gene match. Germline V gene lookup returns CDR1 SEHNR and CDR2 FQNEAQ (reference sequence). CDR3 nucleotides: TGTGCCAGCAGCTTCACAGGGGTGACCACTGAAGCTTTCTTT. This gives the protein CASSFTGVTTEAFF.

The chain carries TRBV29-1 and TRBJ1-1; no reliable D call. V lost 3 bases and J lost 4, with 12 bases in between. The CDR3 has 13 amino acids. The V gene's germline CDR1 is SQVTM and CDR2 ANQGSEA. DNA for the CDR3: TGCAGCGTTGACGTTCTGGGAAGCACTGAAGCTTTCTTT. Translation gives CSVDVLGSTEAFF.

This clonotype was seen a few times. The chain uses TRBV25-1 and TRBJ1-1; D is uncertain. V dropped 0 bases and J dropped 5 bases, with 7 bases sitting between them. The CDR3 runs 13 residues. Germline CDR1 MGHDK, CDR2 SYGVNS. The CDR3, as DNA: TGTGCCAGCAGTGAATACGAGAGGACTGAAGCTTTCTTT. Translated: CASSEYERTEAFF.